The T cell receptor (beta chain) under discussion was sequenced for a study of blood T cell repertoires in COVID-19. About the research overall: The study drew acute and convalescent COVID-19 samples from the United States, Italy and Spain.

This CDR3 comprises 19 residues. Germline loops: CDR1 MGHRA, CDR2 YSYEKL. Trimming pared 1 base from V and 8 bases from J, leaving 29 bases between. Original methodology: For nucleated cells, counts were estimated from reference gene primer amplification. Data came from immunoSEQ multiplex PCR; TCRdb stores just in-frame clones and leaves some out. V and J calls and clone size follow that table, whereas D and trimming were derived from the DNA. This sample yields about 50,000 clones, of which 85% to 90% are seen a single time; about 9.4% belongs to the top ten. The TCR originated in a human donor in a cohort sampled during active COVID-19. The rearrangement joins TRBV4-1 to TRBJ1-2; D is possibly TRBD1 (6 bases). The specimen sequenced was peripheral blood. The CDR3 protein is CASSQAVPLRRTVQRGYTF. DNA for the CDR3: TGCGCCAGCAGCCAAGCTGTCCCTCTCAGGCGGACAGTTCAGCGCGGCTACACCTTC.